The present T cell receptor beta chain was sequenced within a study of CD8+ T cells in alopecia areata. In each case, RNA was isolated and then reverse transcribed into cDNA as the sequencing template. Generated by immunoSEQ multiplex PCR, the TCRdb table keeps only in-frame clones and is missing some. Among 110,000 to 150,000 clones listed, roughly 53% were seen once. There are 16 residues in the CDR3. Trimming removed 4 bases at V and 0 bases at J, with 16 bases between. Looked up from germline, CDR1 is SNHLY and CDR2 is FYNNEI. J is TRBJ2-7 and V is TRBV2; unclear D gene. The sample in question was CD4+ T cells sorted from blood, obtained at week 0. The sequence came from a human donor with alopecia areata. Here the CDR3 reads CASSGLAVASSYEQYF. In nucleotides, the CDR3 is TGTGCCAGCAGTGGATTGGCGGTTGCGAGCTCCTACGAGCAGTACTTC. Together with reference TRBV2 and TRBJ2-7, the CDR3 gives the full variable domain: EPEVTQTPSHQVTQMGQEVILRCVPISNHLYFYWYRQILGQKVEFLVSFYNNEISEKSEIFDDQFSVERPDGSNFTLKIRSTKLEDSAMYFCASSGLAVASSYEQYFGPGTRLTVT.